Listed below are T cell receptor beta chains from one sample, sequenced in a study of identical twins' blood T cells. TCRdb re-called the 5' RACE reads with MiXCR, one entry per CDR3 protein. The table has hundreds of thousands of distinct CDR3 sequences, under 30% seen once; the top ten hold roughly 6.1%. Sequencing was carried out using PBMCs. These receptors all come from a woman aged 18-49 years in good health. Each CDR3 is given with its conserved first and last residue. A D gene is named only where the DNA matches it firmly. Clone size is given for some rows only: seen once, a few or many times, or a class if the clone is expanded.

TGTGCCAGCAGCCCTAGAAGGTCCCAGTACTTC	CASSPRRSQYF	TRBJ2-5	NA	TRBV7-2	NA
TGTGCCAGTAGTATAGTCCCCCCAAATCAGCCCCAGTATTTT	CASSIVPPNQPQYF	TRBJ2-3	NA	TRBV19	NA
TGTGCCAGCAGCCCTGGGGGTACGAGCACCGGGGAGCTGTTTTTT	CASSPGGTSTGELFF	TRBJ2-2	NA	TRBV6-6	NA
TGTGCCAGCAGTTACCTGGGGATGGGGAAGACCCAGTACTTC	CASSYLGMGKTQYF	TRBJ2-5	NA	TRBV27	few
TGTGCCAGCAGTTACTCAGGAAGCGGGGGTTATGAGCAGTTCTTC	CASSYSGSGGYEQFF	TRBJ2-1	TRBD2	TRBV6-2/TRBV6-3	NA
TGTGCCAGCAGTTACGAGGGTCTTGGCTACACCTTC	CASSYEGLGYTF	TRBJ1-2	NA	TRBV2	few
TGTGCCAGCTCACCAGGTAGAAGGGGGTGGCCCCAGCATTTT	CASSPGRRGWPQHF	TRBJ1-5	NA	TRBV18	NA
TGCAGTGCTAGGGGATACAGGGATCAGCCCCAGCATTTT	CSARGYRDQPQHF	TRBJ1-5	NA	TRBV20-1	medium-sized
TGTGCCAGCAGTACCAACAGGGTGAAAGAGACCCAGTACTTC	CASSTNRVKETQYF	TRBJ2-5	NA	TRBV2	once
TGTGCCAGCAGTTTTGACAGCTTGAACACTGAAGCTTTCTTT	CASSFDSLNTEAFF	TRBJ1-1	NA	TRBV6-5	NA
TGTGCCAGCAGAGAGACAGGGATCAATCAGCCCCAGCATTTT	CASRETGINQPQHF	TRBJ1-5	TRBD1	TRBV6-1	NA
TGTGCCAGCTCACCAAGGTCGGCAGCTTATAGCAATCAGCCCCAGCATTTT	CASSPRSAAYSNQPQHF	TRBJ1-5	NA	TRBV18	NA
TGCAGTGCTAGGACCGGACACGAGCAGTACTTC	CSARTGHEQYF	TRBJ2-7	NA	TRBV20-1	many
TGCAGTGCTAGTCTGCCCCGACGGAGAAATCATCCCCAGCATTTT	CSASLPRRRNHPQHF	TRBJ1-5	NA	TRBV20-1	NA
TGTGCCAGCAGTTTGGCAGGGGGCGGAAACACCATATATTTT	CASSLAGGGNTIYF	TRBJ1-3	TRBD1	TRBV12-3/TRBV12-4	NA
TGCGCCAGCAGCTTTGGCACAGCTGAAGCTTTCTTT	CASSFGTAEAFF	TRBJ1-1	NA	TRBV5-1	many
TGTGCCAGCAGCCCCGAAGCCGGGACAGCGGGGAACACCATATATTTT	CASSPEAGTAGNTIYF	TRBJ1-3	TRBD1	TRBV4-2	NA
TGCGCCGGCAGCTTGGCGGGGGGCGCGAGGACAGATACGCAGTATTTT	CAGSLAGGARTDTQYF	TRBJ2-3	TRBD2	TRBV5-1	NA
TGCGGTGCTAGAGCCCCCGGGTTAGCGGGGGGCACAGATACGCAGTATTTT	CGARAPGLAGGTDTQYF	TRBJ2-3	TRBD2	TRBV20-1	few
TGCGCCAGCAGCTTCTTGGGGACCGAAGCTTTCTTT	CASSFLGTEAFF	TRBJ1-1	NA	TRBV5-1	many
TGCAGTGCCGGACAGGGGAACTATGGCTACACCTTC	CSAGQGNYGYTF	TRBJ1-2	TRBD1	TRBV20-1	few
TGTGCCATCAGTGGGACGGGTAAAGATACGCAGTATTTT	CAISGTGKDTQYF	TRBJ2-3	NA	TRBV10-3	many
TGTGCCAGCAGCTTAAAAGACCAGCATGAGCAGTTCTTC	CASSLKDQHEQFF	TRBJ2-1	NA	TRBV7-9	NA
TGTGCCAGCTCACCCGGACAGGGTGGAGAGCAGTACTTC	CASSPGQGGEQYF	TRBJ2-7	TRBD1	TRBV18	NA
TGTGCCAGCAGCTTGGGTGAAAGGCGCTACACCTTC	CASSLGERRYTF	TRBJ1-2	NA	TRBV7-2	NA
TGCAGTGCTAGAGATTTGACAAAAGCTTTCTTT	CSARDLTKAFF	TRBJ1-1	NA	TRBV20-1	few
TGTGCCAGCAGGGTCCCAATGATGAACACTGAAGCTTTCTTT	CASRVPMMNTEAFF	TRBJ1-1	NA	TRBV19	NA
TGCAGTGCGAGAGCATCTAGGGGGCTCTATAATTCACCCCTCCACTTT	CSARASRGLYNSPLHF	TRBJ1-6	TRBD1	TRBV20-1	many
TGTGCCAGCACCGGGGGGGCCAGAGAGCAGTTCTTC	CASTGGAREQFF	TRBJ2-1	TRBD2	TRBV18	NA
TGTGCCAGCAGTGAATTCGCCGCAGCCTACGAGCAGTACTTC	CASSEFAAAYEQYF	TRBJ2-7	NA	TRBV25-1	NA
TGTGCCAGCAAGGAACTGACAGGGAACAATCAGCCCCAGCATTTT	CASKELTGNNQPQHF	TRBJ1-5	TRBD1	TRBV2	NA
TGTGCCAGCAGCCCTAGGACAGGGTATGGCACAGATACGCAGTATTTT	CASSPRTGYGTDTQYF	TRBJ2-3	TRBD1	TRBV7-9	NA
TGCGCCAGCAGCTTGGCCGTCAGGGGGAACACTGAAGCTTTCTTT	CASSLAVRGNTEAFF	TRBJ1-1	NA	TRBV5-1	NA
TGTGCCAGCAGCTTAGTTGTCAACTCCTACGAGCAGTACTTC	CASSLVVNSYEQYF	TRBJ2-7	NA	TRBV7-9	few
TGTGCCAGCAGTCGCCCGTGGACAGATGAAGCTTTCTTT	CASSRPWTDEAFF	TRBJ1-1	NA	TRBV6-2/TRBV6-3	NA
TGCAGTGCTAGACAGGCAGGTAGAAGCACAGATACGCAGTATTTT	CSARQAGRSTDTQYF	TRBJ2-3	NA	TRBV20-1	NA
TGCAGTGCTAGACTCGGAGACAATGAGCAGTTCTTC	CSARLGDNEQFF	TRBJ2-1	NA	TRBV20-1	few
TGCAGCGTTGAAGGGCGACAGACGAAGACTGAGGCTTTCTTT	CSVEGRQTKTEAFF	TRBJ1-1	NA	TRBV29-1	NA
TGTGCCAGCGGGTCGGGGGGGACCTGGCAGATGAACACTGAAGCTTTCTTT	CASGSGGTWQMNTEAFF	TRBJ1-1	NA	TRBV9	few
TGCGCCAGCAGCCCTGTCATGGGGGTGAACACTGAAGCTTTCTTT	CASSPVMGVNTEAFF	TRBJ1-1	NA	TRBV4-3	NA
TGTGCCAGCACAAGACAAGCCCAAAGCGACATTGAAGCTTTCTTT	CASTRQAQSDIEAFF	TRBJ1-1	NA	TRBV9	NA
TGCAGCGTTGAGAAACCAGGAACAGATACGCAGTATTTT	CSVEKPGTDTQYF	TRBJ2-3	NA	TRBV29-1	NA
TGTGCCAGCAGGGTAGATGGCAGTGAAAAACTGTTTTTT	CASRVDGSEKLFF	TRBJ1-4	NA	TRBV27	few
TGTGCCAGCAGTGGACAGATAAATAGCAATCAGCCCCAGCATTTT	CASSGQINSNQPQHF	TRBJ1-5	NA	TRBV2	NA
TGTGCCAGCAGCTCCGAGCTATGGCGGGGTCCCAACGAGCAGTACTTC	CASSSELWRGPNEQYF	TRBJ2-7	NA	TRBV3-2	NA